A selection of T cell receptor beta chains follows, all from one sample in a study of read filtering for tumor transcriptome and immune sequencing. Using its own MiXCR run on the reads, TCRdb lists one record per CDR3 protein. The profile shows around 140,000 distinct CDR3 sequences, 13% of them singletons. Sequenced material: a population of CD138-negative cells sorted from bone marrow. These receptors came from a donor at least 40 years old with multiple myeloma. The CDR3 runs from the conserved cysteine through the conserved F or W. Fields, in order: clone size, J gene, D gene, V gene, CDR3 length, CDR3 DNA, CDR3 protein. A D gene is named only where the DNA matches it firmly. Not all rows give a size; the values are once, few, many and, for expanded clones, a class.

clone size: many
J gene: TRBJ2-1
D gene: .
V gene: TRBV7-9
CDR3 length: 14
CDR3 DNA: TGTGCCAGCAGCTTAAGCGTGCAGGGGAATGAGCAGTTCTTC
CDR3 protein: CASSLSVQGNEQFF

clone size: .
J gene: TRBJ2-1
D gene: TRBD1
V gene: TRBV7-9
CDR3 length: 12
CDR3 DNA: TGTGCCAGCAGTCGGGACAGGGATGAGCAGTTCTTC
CDR3 protein: CASSRDRDEQFF

clone size: few
J gene: TRBJ1-5
D gene: .
V gene: TRBV29-1
CDR3 length: 12
CDR3 DNA: TGCAGCGTTATTTTGGGAGATCAGCCCCAGCATTTT
CDR3 protein: CSVILGDQPQHF

clone size: many
J gene: TRBJ2-3
D gene: .
V gene: TRBV4-3
CDR3 length: 15
CDR3 DNA: TGCGCCAGCAGCCAAGATGGGGACTCCTCGGATACGCAGTATTTT
CDR3 protein: CASSQDGDSSDTQYF

clone size: many
J gene: TRBJ2-5
D gene: .
V gene: TRBV29-1
CDR3 length: 9
CDR3 DNA: TGCAGCGTTGATGAGACCCAGTACTTC
CDR3 protein: CSVDETQYF

clone size: many
J gene: TRBJ2-1
D gene: TRBD1
V gene: TRBV6-2/TRBV6-3
CDR3 length: 14
CDR3 DNA: TGTGCCAGCAGACCACAGGGGGTACGCAATGAGCAGTTCTTC
CDR3 protein: CASRPQGVRNEQFF

clone size: many
J gene: TRBJ2-4
D gene: TRBD1
V gene: TRBV6-5
CDR3 length: 18
CDR3 DNA: TGTGCCAGCAGTTACTCGATGGGGACAGGGGGATTTAGGGACATTCAGTACTTC
CDR3 protein: CASSYSMGTGGFRDIQYF

clone size: .
J gene: TRBJ2-1
D gene: .
V gene: TRBV12-3/TRBV12-4
CDR3 length: 15
CDR3 DNA: TGTGCCAGCAGACAGGGACTGAGCTCCTACGATGAGCAGTTTTTC
CDR3 protein: CASRQGLSSYDEQFF

clone size: many
J gene: TRBJ2-1
D gene: .
V gene: TRBV6-1
CDR3 length: 15
CDR3 DNA: TGTGCCAGCAGTCACGACCGGAGCTCCTACAATGAGCAGTTCTTC
CDR3 protein: CASSHDRSSYNEQFF

clone size: .
J gene: TRBJ2-1
D gene: TRBD1
V gene: TRBV10-3
CDR3 length: 13
CDR3 DNA: TGTGCCATTCGACAGGGAAATTACAATGAGCAGTTCTTC
CDR3 protein: CAIRQGNYNEQFF

clone size: many
J gene: TRBJ2-1
D gene: .
V gene: TRBV6-2/TRBV6-3
CDR3 length: 16
CDR3 DNA: TGTGCCAGCAGTAAGGGCGCCTCGACTACCGGCAATGAGCAGTTCTTC
CDR3 protein: CASSKGASTTGNEQFF

clone size: many
J gene: TRBJ2-7
D gene: TRBD2
V gene: TRBV20-1
CDR3 length: 15
CDR3 DNA: TGCAGTGCTGGGGCCGGGACTAGCGGGGCCTACGAGCAGTACTTC
CDR3 protein: CSAGAGTSGAYEQYF

clone size: many
J gene: TRBJ1-1
D gene: TRBD1
V gene: TRBV27
CDR3 length: 15
CDR3 DNA: TGTGCCAGCAGTTTATTATCGGGACAGCACACTGAAGCTTTCTTT
CDR3 protein: CASSLLSGQHTEAFF

clone size: many
J gene: TRBJ1-1
D gene: .
V gene: TRBV3-1
CDR3 length: 11
CDR3 DNA: TGTGCCAGCAGCCAAGCACAAGAGGCTTTCTTT
CDR3 protein: CASSQAQEAFF

clone size: many
J gene: TRBJ2-1
D gene: TRBD2
V gene: TRBV7-9
CDR3 length: 15
CDR3 DNA: TGTGCCAGCAGCCCACGGGAGGGTCCCTGGAATGAGCAGTTCTTC
CDR3 protein: CASSPREGPWNEQFF

clone size: many
J gene: TRBJ2-1
D gene: TRBD2
V gene: TRBV11-2
CDR3 length: 17
CDR3 DNA: TGTGCCAGCAGCTTAGGCCAGGCGAGCGGGAGTATCAATGAGCAGTTCTTC
CDR3 protein: CASSLGQASGSINEQFF

clone size: many
J gene: TRBJ2-3
D gene: TRBD2
V gene: TRBV20-1
CDR3 length: 17
CDR3 DNA: TGCAGTGCTAGAGGTCCGGGGGGTGGGAGGGCCAAAGATACGCAGTATTTT
CDR3 protein: CSARGPGGGRAKDTQYF

clone size: many
J gene: TRBJ2-7
D gene: .
V gene: TRBV5-1
CDR3 length: 13
CDR3 DNA: TGCGCCAGCAGCTTGGAGGTGGCCTACGAGCAGTACTTC
CDR3 protein: CASSLEVAYEQYF

clone size: many
J gene: TRBJ2-1
D gene: .
V gene: TRBV30
CDR3 length: 14
CDR3 DNA: TGTGCCTGGAGTGGAGCAGGGAACTACAATGAGCAGTTCTTC
CDR3 protein: CAWSGAGNYNEQFF

clone size: .
J gene: TRBJ1-1
D gene: .
V gene: TRBV6-2/TRBV6-3
CDR3 length: 15
CDR3 DNA: TGTGCCAGCAGTTACCTTGGGGCCAAGAACACTGAAGCTTTCTTT
CDR3 protein: CASSYLGAKNTEAFF

clone size: many
J gene: TRBJ1-4
D gene: .
V gene: TRBV12-3/TRBV12-4
CDR3 length: 14
CDR3 DNA: TGTGCCAGCAGGCGGACAAACGGTAATGAAAAACTGTTTTTT
CDR3 protein: CASRRTNGNEKLFF

clone size: many
J gene: TRBJ2-1
D gene: TRBD2
V gene: TRBV7-3
CDR3 length: 15
CDR3 DNA: TGTGCCAGCAGCTTACAAGCGGGAGTAGGGAATGAGCAGTTCTTC
CDR3 protein: CASSLQAGVGNEQFF

clone size: many
J gene: TRBJ1-1
D gene: .
V gene: TRBV12-3/TRBV12-4
CDR3 length: 14
CDR3 DNA: TGTGCCAGCAGCCTTGACAGGCTGAACACTGAAGCTTTCTTT
CDR3 protein: CASSLDRLNTEAFF

clone size: many
J gene: TRBJ2-1
D gene: .
V gene: TRBV7-8
CDR3 length: 13
CDR3 DNA: TGTGCCAGCAGCGCCGGGGCCTACAATGAGCAGTTCTTC
CDR3 protein: CASSAGAYNEQFF

clone size: few
J gene: TRBJ2-2
D gene: .
V gene: TRBV28
CDR3 length: 15
CDR3 DNA: TGTGCCAGCAGTTTGTCTGGGATAAACACCGGGGAGCTGTTTTTT
CDR3 protein: CASSLSGINTGELFF

clone size: .
J gene: TRBJ2-3
D gene: .
V gene: TRBV7-2
CDR3 length: 15
CDR3 DNA: TGTGCCAGCAGCTTAGGCCTGACACCCACAGATACGCAGTATTTT
CDR3 protein: CASSLGLTPTDTQYF

clone size: many
J gene: TRBJ2-1
D gene: TRBD1
V gene: TRBV7-2
CDR3 length: 15
CDR3 DNA: TGTGCCAGCAGCGCATCGGGACAGGTCTACAATGAGCAGTTCTTC
CDR3 protein: CASSASGQVYNEQFF

clone size: .
J gene: TRBJ2-7
D gene: .
V gene: TRBV4-2
CDR3 length: 15
CDR3 DNA: TGTGCCAGCGGCCTCTCGACTGGTAGGTTATACGAGCAGTACTTC
CDR3 protein: CASGLSTGRLYEQYF

clone size: few
J gene: TRBJ2-5
D gene: TRBD2
V gene: TRBV19
CDR3 length: 14
CDR3 DNA: TGTGCCAGTAATGGAGCGGGAGTATCGGAGACCCAGTACTTC
CDR3 protein: CASNGAGVSETQYF

clone size: many
J gene: TRBJ2-5
D gene: TRBD2
V gene: TRBV9
CDR3 length: 17
CDR3 DNA: TGTGCCAGCAGCGTAGGACTAGCGGGGTCCCACCAAGAGACCCAGTACTTC
CDR3 protein: CASSVGLAGSHQETQYF

clone size: many
J gene: TRBJ1-1
D gene: TRBD1
V gene: TRBV3-1
CDR3 length: 16
CDR3 DNA: TGTGCCAGCAGCCAAGGAGGATGGCAGGGGGCGCCTGAAGCTTTCTTT
CDR3 protein: CASSQGGWQGAPEAFF

clone size: many
J gene: TRBJ2-1
D gene: .
V gene: TRBV7-9
CDR3 length: 13
CDR3 DNA: TGTGCCAGCAGCTTAGCGGGAGTCACTGAGCAGTTCTTC
CDR3 protein: CASSLAGVTEQFF

clone size: .
J gene: TRBJ1-1
D gene: .
V gene: TRBV9
CDR3 length: 14
CDR3 DNA: TGTGCCAGCAGCGGGACCTCGACGAACACTGAAGCTTTCTTT
CDR3 protein: CASSGTSTNTEAFF

clone size: many
J gene: TRBJ2-1
D gene: TRBD2
V gene: TRBV7-9
CDR3 length: 14
CDR3 DNA: TGTGCCAGCACCGCAGCGGGACTCTACAATGAGCAGTTCTTC
CDR3 protein: CASTAAGLYNEQFF

clone size: many
J gene: TRBJ2-1
D gene: .
V gene: TRBV3-1
CDR3 length: 15
CDR3 DNA: TGTGCCAGCAGCCATGACGGGTTCTCCTACAATGAGCAGTTCTTC
CDR3 protein: CASSHDGFSYNEQFF

clone size: .
J gene: TRBJ2-7
D gene: .
V gene: TRBV7-9
CDR3 length: 13
CDR3 DNA: TGTGCCAGCAGCATAGGGCTGCCATACGAGCAGTACTTC
CDR3 protein: CASSIGLPYEQYF

clone size: .
J gene: TRBJ2-7
D gene: TRBD1
V gene: TRBV4-2
CDR3 length: 15
CDR3 DNA: TGTGCCAGCAGCCCATCCGGGACAGAGAGGTTAGAGCAGTACTTC
CDR3 protein: CASSPSGTERLEQYF

clone size: many
J gene: TRBJ2-7
D gene: .
V gene: TRBV19
CDR3 length: 14
CDR3 DNA: TGTGCCAGTAGTATGAGAGGGAGCTCCTACGAGCAGTACTTC
CDR3 protein: CASSMRGSSYEQYF

clone size: many
J gene: TRBJ2-5
D gene: .
V gene: TRBV21-1
CDR3 length: 14
CDR3 DNA: TGTGCCAGCAGCAAAGCGGCAGGAGGGGAGACCCAGTACTTC
CDR3 protein: CASSKAAGGETQYF

clone size: few
J gene: TRBJ2-2
D gene: .
V gene: TRBV12-3/TRBV12-4
CDR3 length: 16
CDR3 DNA: TGTGCCAGCAGGGCTATTGGGTTCCCGAACACCGGGGAGCTGTTTTTT
CDR3 protein: CASRAIGFPNTGELFF

clone size: many
J gene: TRBJ2-1
D gene: TRBD2
V gene: TRBV24-1
CDR3 length: 16
CDR3 DNA: TGTGCCACCAGTGGAGCGACTAGCGGGAGAATTAATGAGCAGTTCTTC
CDR3 protein: CATSGATSGRINEQFF

clone size: .
J gene: TRBJ2-3
D gene: .
V gene: TRBV11-2
CDR3 length: 15
CDR3 DNA: TGTGCCAGCAGCTTAGATCTTAGCGGCACAGATGCGCAGTATTTT
CDR3 protein: CASSLDLSGTDAQYF

clone size: many
J gene: TRBJ2-1
D gene: .
V gene: TRBV29-1
CDR3 length: 15
CDR3 DNA: TGCAGCGCCCAGGGGCAAACGGGCACATACAATGAGCAGTTCTTC
CDR3 protein: CSAQGQTGTYNEQFF

clone size: .
J gene: TRBJ1-2
D gene: .
V gene: TRBV12-3/TRBV12-4
CDR3 length: 14
CDR3 DNA: TGTGCCAGCAGTTTAGCGCGGGTTAACTATGGCTACACCTTC
CDR3 protein: CASSLARVNYGYTF

clone size: many
J gene: TRBJ1-4
D gene: .
V gene: TRBV7-8
CDR3 length: 15
CDR3 DNA: TGTGCCAGCAGTCCTATCGGCGGACGAAATGAAAAACTGTTTTTT
CDR3 protein: CASSPIGGRNEKLFF